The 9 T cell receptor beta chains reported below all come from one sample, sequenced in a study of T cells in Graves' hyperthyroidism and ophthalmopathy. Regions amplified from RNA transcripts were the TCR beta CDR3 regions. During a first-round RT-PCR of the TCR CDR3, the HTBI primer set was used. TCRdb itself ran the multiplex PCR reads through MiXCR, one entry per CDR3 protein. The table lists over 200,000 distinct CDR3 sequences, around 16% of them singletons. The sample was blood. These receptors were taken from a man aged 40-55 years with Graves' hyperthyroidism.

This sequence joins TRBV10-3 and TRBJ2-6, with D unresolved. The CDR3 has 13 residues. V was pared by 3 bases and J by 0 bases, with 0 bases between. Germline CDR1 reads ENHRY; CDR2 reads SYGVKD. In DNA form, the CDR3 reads TGTGCCATCAGTGACTCTGGGGCCAACGTCCTGACTTTC. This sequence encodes CAISDSGANVLTF.

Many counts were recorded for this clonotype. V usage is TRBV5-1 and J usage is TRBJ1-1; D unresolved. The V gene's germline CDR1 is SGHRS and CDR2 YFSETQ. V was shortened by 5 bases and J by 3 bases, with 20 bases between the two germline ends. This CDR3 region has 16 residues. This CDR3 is CASSSSKSSADTEAFF. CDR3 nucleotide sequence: TGCGCCAGCAGTTCATCCAAATCGAGTGCGGACACTGAAGCTTTCTTT.

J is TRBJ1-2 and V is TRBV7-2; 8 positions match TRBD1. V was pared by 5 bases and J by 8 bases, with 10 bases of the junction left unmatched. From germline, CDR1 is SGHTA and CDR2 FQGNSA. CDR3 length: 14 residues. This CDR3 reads CASSPPGGLWGYTF. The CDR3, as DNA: TGTGCCAGCAGCCCACCAGGGGGCCTCTGGGGCTACACCTTC.

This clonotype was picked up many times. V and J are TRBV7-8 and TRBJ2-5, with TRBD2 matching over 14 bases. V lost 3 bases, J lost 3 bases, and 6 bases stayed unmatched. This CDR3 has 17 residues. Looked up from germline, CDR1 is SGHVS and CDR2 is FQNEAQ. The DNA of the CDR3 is TGTGCCAGCAGCTTCGGGACTAGCGGGGGATCAGAAGAGACCCAGTACTTC. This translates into CASSFGTSGGSEETQYF. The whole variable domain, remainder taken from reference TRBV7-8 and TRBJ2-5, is GAGVSQSPRYKVAKRGQDVALRCDPISGHVSLFWYQQALGQGPEFLTYFQNEAQLDKSGLPSDRFFAERPEGSVSTLKIQRTQQEDSAVYLCASSFGTSGGSEETQYFGPGTRLLVL.

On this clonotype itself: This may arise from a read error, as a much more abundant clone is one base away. CDR3 sequence: CASGSATGVDEKLFF. Written as DNA, the CDR3 is TGTGCCAGCGGTAGCGCGACAGGGGTTGATGAAAAACTGTTTTTT. J is TRBJ1-4 and V is TRBV2, with 8 bases lining up with TRBD1. CDR1 is SNHLY, CDR2 FYNNEI, per germline. The V and J ends lost 8 bases and 6 bases, in that order; junction bases with no gene match: 11. This CDR3 is 15 amino acids long.

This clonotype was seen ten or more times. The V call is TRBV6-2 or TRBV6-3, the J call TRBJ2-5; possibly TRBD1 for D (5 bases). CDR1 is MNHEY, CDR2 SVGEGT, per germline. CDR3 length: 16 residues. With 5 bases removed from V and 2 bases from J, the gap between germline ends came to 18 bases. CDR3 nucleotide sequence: TGTGCCAGCAGTCCCGGACACGGAGCGAAACAAGAGACCCAGTACTTC. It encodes CASSPGHGAKQETQYF.

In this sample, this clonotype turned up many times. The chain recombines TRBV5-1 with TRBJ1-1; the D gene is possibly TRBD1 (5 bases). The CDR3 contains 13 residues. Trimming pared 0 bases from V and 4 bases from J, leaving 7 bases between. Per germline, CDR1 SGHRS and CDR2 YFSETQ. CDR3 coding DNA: TGCGCCAGCAGCTTGGACGGGGGCACTGAAGCTTTCTTT. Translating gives CASSLDGGTEAFF.

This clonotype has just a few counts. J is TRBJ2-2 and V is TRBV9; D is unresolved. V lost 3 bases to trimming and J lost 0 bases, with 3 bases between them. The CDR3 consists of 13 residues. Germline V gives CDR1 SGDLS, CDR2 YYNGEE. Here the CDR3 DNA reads TGTGCCAGCAGCGGGTCGAACACCGGGGAGCTGTTTTTT. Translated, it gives CASSGSNTGELFF.

The CDR3 loop reads CASSILLAKNIQYF. Here the CDR3 DNA reads TGTGCCAGTAGCATCCTGTTAGCCAAAAACATTCAGTACTTC. V and J are TRBV19 and TRBJ2-4; D uncertain. Trimming shortened V by 6 bases and J by 0 bases, and 9 bases separated the two germline ends. The CDR3 length is 14 residues. Germline CDR1 reads LNHDA; CDR2 reads SQIVND (reference sequence).